One and the same sample provided the 25 T cell receptor beta chains below, sequenced in a study of PD-1 blockade in classical Hodgkin lymphoma. Sequencing used immunoSEQ multiplex PCR; TCRdb keeps in-frame clones, though not all of them. The sample has about 25,000 clones, roughly 80% seen once; the top ten hold 2.5% to 3.5%. Time point: cycle 4 day 1 (C4D1), after five to seven weeks of nivolumab. All patients experienced relapse after autologous stem cell transplantation, and brentuximab vedotin exposure was variable. Purification of CD4+ T cells from thawed PBMCs was achieved by magnetic negative selection. The sample was CD4+ T cells from blood, taken before the fourth cycle of nivolumab. The receptors were sampled from a human donor with classical Hodgkin lymphoma.

This rearrangement joins TRBV4-3 to TRBJ1-3, with a possible D match to TRBD1 (5 bases). Germline CDR1 and CDR2: LGHNA and YSLEER. Trimming removed 3 bases at V and 0 bases at J, with 18 bases between. This CDR3 contains 18 residues. CDR3 amino acids: CASSHPQGPAFSGNTIYF. The CDR3 DNA is TGCGCCAGCAGCCACCCCCAGGGACCCGCTTTCTCTGGAAACACCATATATTTT.

This clone was found once. The chain employs TRBV2 and TRBJ1-1; 9 positions agree with TRBD1. CDR3 size: 14 residues. The germline CDR1 and CDR2 sequences are SNHLY and FYNNEI. V lost 8 bases to trimming and J lost 0 bases; unmatched junction nucleotides: 4. The CDR3 region is CASGQGIMNTEAFF. The CDR3 DNA sequence: TGTGCCAGCGGACAGGGGATTATGAACACTGAAGCTTTCTTT.

The rearrangement joins TRBV7-9 to TRBJ1-4, with a weak D call TRBD1 (6 bases). The V end was cut by 5 bases, the J end by 0 bases, with 13 bases between. The CDR3 sequence is 16 residues long. Germline values: CDR1 SEHNR, CDR2 FQNEAQ (reference sequence). CDR3 bases: TGTGCCAGCAGCCCTGGGGGGGGCGCAACTAATGAAAAACTGTTTTTT. Encoded protein: CASSPGGGATNEKLFF.

The rearrangement uses TRBV10-2 and TRBJ1-1; D may be TRBD1 (5 bases). V was clipped by 10 bases and J by 0 bases, with 15 bases between them. The germline V gene encodes CDR1 WSHSY and CDR2 SAAADI. CDR3 length: 14 amino acids. CDR3 in DNA: TGCGCCACCTCAGGGTCAGCGATGAACACTGAAGCTTTCTTT. Translated, it gives CATSGSAMNTEAFF.

The V call is TRBV6-6, the J call TRBJ1-3; D is uncertain. The CDR3 totals 14 residues. V lost 4 bases to trimming and J lost 0 bases, with 7 bases between them. CDR1 and CDR2 from the germline V gene are MNHNY and SVGAGI (reference sequence). CDR3 coding DNA: TGTGCCAGCAGTTCGGTCCTCTCTGGAAACACCATATATTTT. This codes for CASSSVLSGNTIYF.

The rearrangement joins TRBV13 to TRBJ2-7; no clear D. Between the trimmed V and J ends, which lost 5 bases and 2 bases, there was a span of 16 bases. CDR1 and CDR2 from the germline V gene are PRHDT and FYEKMQ (reference sequence). This CDR3 region has 15 residues. Here the CDR3 reads CASSLTFSGAYEQYF. The CDR3 DNA follows: TGTGCCAGCAGCCTCACCTTTTCGGGTGCCTACGAGCAGTACTTC.

The V gene is TRBV7-9, the J gene TRBJ2-1; TRBD2 matches 9 bases. Germline CDR1 and CDR2: SEHNR and FQNEAQ (reference sequence). The V and J ends lost 1 base and 10 bases, in that order; junction bases with no gene match: 5. The CDR3 spans 14 residues. CDR3 sequence: CASSLVILAGEQFF. CDR3 nucleotide sequence: TGTGCCAGCAGCTTAGTAATTCTAGCGGGGGAGCAGTTCTTC.

The table lists this clone with a count of one. The rearrangement links TRBV5-1 to TRBJ2-4; D may be TRBD1 (6 bases). The CDR3 contains 15 residues. Trimming took 1 base from V and 8 from J, leaving 16 bases between them. Germline CDR1 is SGHRS and CDR2 is YFSETQ. For the CDR3, the DNA is TGCGCCAGCAGCTTGTTACCGCAGGGGAAGGACATTCAGTACTTC. Encoded protein: CASSLLPQGKDIQYF.

The chain carries TRBV9 and TRBJ1-1; tentative D call: TRBD1 (6 bases). The CDR3 loop spans 13 amino acids. CDR1 SGDLS and CDR2 YYNGEE come from the germline V gene. Trimming shortened V by 4 bases and J by 2 bases, and 9 bases separated the two germline ends. The DNA for the CDR3 is TGTGCCAGCAGCAAGGGGGGTAACACTGAAGCTTTCTTT. Its translation is CASSKGGNTEAFF.

A remark on this clone: The sample holds other DNA sequences that translate to the same CDR3. The V gene is TRBV18, the J gene TRBJ1-1; D gene unclear. Germline values: CDR1 KGHSH, CDR2 LQKENI. Trimming removed 6 bases from V and 0 bases from J, with 8 bases in between. The CDR3 extends over 13 amino acids. CDR3 DNA: TGTGCCAGCTCTCTTAACATGAACACTGAAGCTTTCTTT. Amino acid sequence: CASSLNMNTEAFF.

This rearrangement joins TRBV9 to TRBJ2-6; D is ambiguous. This CDR3 is 16 amino acids long. V lost 1 base, J lost 0 bases, and 8 bases lay in between. The germline V gene encodes CDR1 SGDLS and CDR2 YYNGEE. The CDR3 DNA sequence: TGTGCCAGCAGCGTACAAGGCTCCTCTGGGGCCAACGTCCTGACTTTC. It encodes CASSVQGSSGANVLTF.

In its sample, this clone was seen once. This chain links TRBV19 with TRBJ1-1, with D maybe TRBD1 (6 bases). CDR1 and CDR2 (germline): LNHDA, SQIVND (reference sequence). Trimming took 0 bases from V and 6 from J, leaving 14 bases between them. CDR3 length equals 15 residues. The CDR3 loop is CASSIEGTGRAEAFF. The CDR3 DNA is TGTGCCAGTAGTATAGAAGGCACAGGGAGAGCTGAAGCTTTCTTT. Looking up the rest from reference TRBV19 and TRBJ1-1 gives the full variable domain: DGGITQSPKYLFRKEGQNVTLSCEQNLNHDAMYWYRQDPGQGLRLIYYSQIVNDFQKGDIAEGYSVSREKKESFPLTVTSAQKNPTAFYLCASSIEGTGRAEAFFGQGTRLTVV.

This clone was counted a single time. CDR3 sequence: CASSLQPGQGSEQYF. The DNA of the CDR3 is TGTGCCAGCTCACTCCAACCGGGACAGGGGAGCGAGCAGTACTTC. This sequence joins TRBV18 and TRBJ2-7, with TRBD1 matching 10 bases. The CDR3 is made up of 15 amino acids. CDR1 and CDR2 (germline): KGHSH, LQKENI. V trimming: 4 bases; J trimming: 6 bases; junction bases outside the gene matches: 9.

The J gene is TRBJ1-2, the V gene TRBV6-1, with no clear D. Germline V CDR1 and CDR2: MNHNS, SASEGT. Trimming removed 7 bases at V and 2 bases at J, with 14 bases between. This CDR3 is built from 14 residues. CDR3 region: CASTLVGYNYGYTF. The CDR3 region has the DNA TGTGCCAGCACCCTAGTAGGATACAACTATGGCTACACCTTC.

This clone has just a few counts. The gene calls are TRBV7-9 and TRBJ2-3, with D perhaps matching TRBD2 (7 bases). CDR1 and CDR2 (germline): SEHNR, FQNEAQ (reference sequence). Trimming left V 1 base short and J 4 bases short, with 9 bases between. This CDR3 is 14 amino acids long. CDR3 coding DNA: TGTGCCAGCAGCTTAGGCGGGGGCCCAGATACGCAGTATTTT. Translating it yields CASSLGGGPDTQYF. Combining the CDR3 with reference TRBV7-9 and TRBJ2-3 gives the whole variable domain DTGVSQNPRHKITKRGQNVTFRCDPISEHNRLYWYRQTLGQGPEFLTYFQNEAQLEKSRLLSDRFSAERPKGSFSTLEIQRTEQGDSAMYLCASSLGGGPDTQYFGPGTRLTVL.

The V call is TRBV21-1, the J call TRBJ2-6. TRBV21-1 is marked as a pseudogene. The CDR3 contains 19 residues. CDR3 in amino acids: CASSPKGGFGGSGANVLTF. The CDR3 DNA follows: TGTGCCAGCAGCCCAAAAGGGGGTTTCGGGGGAAGTGGGGCCAACGTCCTGACTTTC.

The V call is TRBV18, the J call TRBJ1-1; no definite D call. V lost 6 bases and J lost 3, with 14 bases in between. Germline V lookup: CDR1 KGHSH, CDR2 LQKENI. The CDR3 loop spans 14 amino acids. The CDR3 nucleotides are TGTGCCAGCTCGCGGAGGGAGGGTGACACTGAAGCTTTCTTT. Its translation: CASSRREGDTEAFF.

A single count supports this clone. The chain uses TRBV7-3 and TRBJ2-3; TRBD1 agrees at 7 bases. This CDR3 contains 15 residues. V lost 4 bases to trimming and J lost 5 bases; unmatched junction nucleotides: 9. CDR1 SGHTA and CDR2 FQGTGA come from the germline V gene. The CDR3 loop is CASSYSGQWGDTQYF. The CDR3 DNA sequence: TGTGCCAGCAGCTACTCGGGACAGTGGGGAGATACGCAGTATTTT.

This chain uses TRBV29-1 with TRBJ2-7; 7 bases are shared with TRBD2. The germline gives CDR1 SQVTM, CDR2 ANQGSEA. The CDR3 runs to 12 residues. V lost 4 bases to trimming and J lost 4 bases; unmatched junction nucleotides: 4. The CDR3 DNA reads as TGCAGCGTTGGACGTAGCGGGTACGAGCAGTACTTC. It codes for CSVGRSGYEQYF.

The chain employs TRBV7-7 and TRBJ2-5; the match to TRBD2 covers 14 bases. CDR1 is SSHAT and CDR2 is FNYEAQ in the germline V gene (reference sequence). V lost 1 base and J lost 4; bases outside the gene matches: 2. The CDR3 contains 16 residues. The CDR3 here is CASSLGLAGGGETQYF. The CDR3 DNA is TGTGCCAGCAGCTTAGGACTAGCGGGGGGGGGAGAGACCCAGTACTTC.

The V gene is TRBV27, the J gene TRBJ2-7; TRBD1 or TRBD2 may be the D gene (5 bases each). The CDR3 is made up of 12 amino acids. Germline assignment: CDR1 MNHEY and CDR2 SMNVEV (reference sequence). Trimming left V 5 bases short and J 12 bases short, with 17 bases between. The CDR3 DNA reads TGTGCCAGCAGTACCACGGGACGTTCGGCGTACTTC. This sequence encodes CASSTTGRSAYF.

V is TRBV10-1 and J is TRBJ1-1, with D unresolved. Germline CDR1 WNHNN, CDR2 SYGVQD (reference sequence). Trimming removed 7 bases at V and 3 bases at J, with 15 bases between. This CDR3 is built from 14 residues. The CDR3 DNA reads TGCGCCAGCACCCGGGCGGGAGATTACACTGAAGCTTTCTTT. Encoded protein: CASTRAGDYTEAFF.

The chain combines TRBV18 with TRBJ2-7; D gene unclear. This CDR3 has 15 amino acids. CDR1 is KGHSH, CDR2 LQKENI, per germline. V shed 0 bases and J shed 0 bases, with 9 bases lying between them. The CDR3 DNA reads TGTGCCAGCTCACCACCGAGCCAGTTCTCCTACGAGCAGTACTTC. It codes for CASSPPSQFSYEQYF.

V gene TRBV19 combines with J gene TRBJ2-3, with a weak D call TRBD2 (6 bases). This CDR3 is built from 15 residues. V was pared by 3 bases and J by 5 bases, with 15 bases between. Per the germline V gene, CDR1 is LNHDA and CDR2 is SQIVND (reference sequence). The CDR3 sequence: CASSITWTTGDTQYF. The DNA for the CDR3 is TGTGCCAGTAGTATTACGTGGACTACAGGAGATACGCAGTATTTT.

The rearrangement joins TRBV29-1 to TRBJ1-2; tentative D call: TRBD1 (6 bases). Germline V lookup: CDR1 SQVTM, CDR2 ANQGSEA. CDR3 length equals 11 residues. V shed 5 bases and J shed 4 bases, with 8 bases lying between them. The CDR3 spells CSVQGTYGYTF. The DNA for the CDR3 is TGCAGCGTTCAGGGGACCTATGGCTACACCTTC.